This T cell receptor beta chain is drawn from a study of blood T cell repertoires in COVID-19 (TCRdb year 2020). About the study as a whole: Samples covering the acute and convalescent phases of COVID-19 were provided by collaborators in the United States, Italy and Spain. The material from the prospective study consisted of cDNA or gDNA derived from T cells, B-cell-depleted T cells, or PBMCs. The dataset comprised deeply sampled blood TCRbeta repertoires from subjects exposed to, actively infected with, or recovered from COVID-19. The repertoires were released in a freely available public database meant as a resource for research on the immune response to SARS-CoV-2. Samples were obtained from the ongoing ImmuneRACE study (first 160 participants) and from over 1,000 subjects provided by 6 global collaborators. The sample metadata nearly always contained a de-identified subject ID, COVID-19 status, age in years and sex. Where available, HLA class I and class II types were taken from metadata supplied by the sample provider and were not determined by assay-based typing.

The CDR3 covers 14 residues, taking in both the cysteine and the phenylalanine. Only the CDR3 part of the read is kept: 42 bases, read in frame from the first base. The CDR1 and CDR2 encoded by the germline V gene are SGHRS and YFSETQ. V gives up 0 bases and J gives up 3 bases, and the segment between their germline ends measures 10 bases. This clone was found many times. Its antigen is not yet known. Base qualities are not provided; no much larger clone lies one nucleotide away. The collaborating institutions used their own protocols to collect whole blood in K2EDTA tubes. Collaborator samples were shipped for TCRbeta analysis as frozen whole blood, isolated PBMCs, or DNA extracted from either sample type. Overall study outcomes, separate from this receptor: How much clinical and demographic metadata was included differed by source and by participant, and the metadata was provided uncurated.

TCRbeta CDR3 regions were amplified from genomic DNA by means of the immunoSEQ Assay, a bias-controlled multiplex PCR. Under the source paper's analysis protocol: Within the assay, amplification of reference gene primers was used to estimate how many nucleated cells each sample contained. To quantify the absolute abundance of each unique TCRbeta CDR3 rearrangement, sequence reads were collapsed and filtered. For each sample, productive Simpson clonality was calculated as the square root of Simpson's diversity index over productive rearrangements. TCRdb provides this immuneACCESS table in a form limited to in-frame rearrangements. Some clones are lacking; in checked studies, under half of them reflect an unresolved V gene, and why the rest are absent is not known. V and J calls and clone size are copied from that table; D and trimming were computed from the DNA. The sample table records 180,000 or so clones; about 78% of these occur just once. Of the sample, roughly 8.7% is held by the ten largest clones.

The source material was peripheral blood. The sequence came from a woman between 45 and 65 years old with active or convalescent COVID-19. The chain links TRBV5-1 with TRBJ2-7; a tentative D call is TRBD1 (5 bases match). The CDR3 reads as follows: CASSLGGQIYEQYF. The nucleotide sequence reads TGCGCCAGCAGCTTGGGTGGACAAATCTACGAGCAGTACTTC.